This TCR beta chain was sequenced for a study of breast tumors, draining lymph nodes, adjacent tissues. This clonotype was seen at least ten times. What it binds is unknown. The lymph nodes were axillary draining lymph nodes from breast cancer patients. Trimming removed 5 bases at V and 4 bases at J, with 16 bases between. This CDR3 is 15 amino acids long. Germline V lookup: CDR1 SGHTA, CDR2 FQGNSA. TCRdb reprocessed the multiplex PCR reads with MiXCR, giving one entry per CDR3 protein. The sample has over 200,000 distinct CDR3 sequences; around 34% are singletons. Broader study findings: Tumors had less TCR diversity than lymph nodes, more than nontumor tissue. The lymph node origin of tumor T cells was framed as consistent with a hypothesis, not demonstrated. Most tumor T cells seemingly derive from lymph node, then expand in tumor. Luminal-like breast cancer showed significantly higher tumor–nontumor repertoire similarity than basal-like.

This sequence joins TRBV7-2 and TRBJ2-3, with D unresolved. The TCR comes from a female donor with breast cancer. Some clones in this sample may be carry-over from other donors' samples. Material for sequencing was axillary lymph node tissue. CDR3 sequence: CASSPIRGAADTQYF. DNA of the CDR3: TGTGCCAGCAGCCCGATTAGAGGAGCTGCAGATACGCAGTATTTT.